Described below is a single T cell receptor beta chain sequence and its context. This entry is derived from a study of blood T cell repertoires in COVID-19. Study in general: Samples came from the United States, Italy and Spain, spanning acute and convalescent COVID-19. Sources were T cells, B-cell-depleted T cells, or PBMCs; the material itself was cDNA or gDNA.

Patients in Seattle were enrolled during active infection, then followed longitudinally. The V gene's germline CDR1 is SGHAT and CDR2 FQNNGV. Trimming took off 1 base at V and 7 bases at J, with 8 bases between the two ends. The CDR3 sequence is 14 residues long. In the original analysis: Reference gene primers were amplified, and this amplification served to estimate nucleated cell counts. Measured with immunoSEQ multiplex PCR; TCRdb has only the in-frame clones, and not every one. The DNA was the basis for D and trimming; V, J and clone size are from that table. The sample has about 170,000 clones; roughly 84% are singletons.

This sequence originates from a man aged 80 or over with COVID-19, enrolled during active disease. The V gene is TRBV11-2, the J gene TRBJ1-6, with D maybe TRBD1 (6 bases). Source material: peripheral blood. The CDR3 DNA is TGTGCCAGCAGCTTAGCCCAGGGGAATTCACCCCTCCACTTT. Its translation: CASSLAQGNSPLHF.